The rows below give T cell receptor beta chains drawn from one sample of a study of shared clonotypes between healthy human individuals. Repertoires were generated with immunoSEQ multiplex PCR, while TCRdb's copy carries only in-frame clones and drops some. The data hold hundreds of thousands of clones, with 90% to 97% observed a single time. The sample comprised naive CD8+ T cells sorted from blood. Receptor source: a woman aged 30 to 39 in good health. Both conserved end residues are part of each CDR3. The D gene is left open where the match is weak. Clone size is stated in some rows and not others, as once, few, many or a class when expanded.

TRBV5-4	-	15	TRBD2	TRBJ2-7	TGTGCCAGCAGCATTAGGGGACTAGCATTGGACGAGCAGTACTTC	CASSIRGLALDEQYF
TRBV7-9	-	15	TRBD1	TRBJ2-7	TGTGCCAGCAGCACCGGACAGGGACCATCCTACGAGCAGTACTTC	CASSTGQGPSYEQYF
TRBV13	-	17	-	TRBJ2-7	TGTGCCAGCCTTCCAGGGGGGGGGACAGCTAGCTCCTACGAGCAGTACTTC	CASLPGGGTASSYEQYF
TRBV4-2	-	16	-	TRBJ2-7	TGTGCCAGCAGCCAAGATTGGGCAGGGAGCTCCTACGAGCAGTACTTC	CASSQDWAGSSYEQYF
TRBV19	-	12	-	TRBJ2-2	TGTGCCAGTAGTCTGGTTCCCGGGGAGCTGTTTTTT	CASSLVPGELFF
TRBV19	-	14	-	TRBJ1-1	TGTGCCAGTAGTACTCGGACAGTCTATACTGAAGCTTTCTTT	CASSTRTVYTEAFF
TRBV27	-	15	TRBD2	TRBJ2-3	TGTGCCAGCACACTTCTAGCGGGATCTGCAGATACGCAGTATTTT	CASTLLAGSADTQYF
TRBV28	-	15	-	TRBJ1-1	TGTGCCAGCAGTTTATTTCGTGTGGATGGCACTGAAGCTTTCTTT	CASSLFRVDGTEAFF
TRBV28	once	16	-	TRBJ1-1	TGTGCCAGCAGTTTCCCCCGGACAAGGATGAACACTGAAGCTTTCTTT	CASSFPRTRMNTEAFF
TRBV15	once	17	TRBD2	TRBJ2-1	TGTGCCACCAGCAGAGATCTAGCGGGAGACCTACACGGTGAGCAGTTCTTC	CATSRDLAGDLHGEQFF
TRBV29-1	-	13	-	TRBJ1-4	TGCAGCGTTGTTTGGGGACTCGATGAAAAACTGTTTTTT	CSVVWGLDEKLFF
TRBV6-1	-	13	-	TRBJ2-7	TGTGCCAGCAGTGAACGTCGTCCATACGAGCAGTACTTC	CASSERRPYEQYF
TRBV4-1	-	15	TRBD2	TRBJ2-7	TGCGCCAGCAGCCAAATAGCGGGGAAGTCCTACGAGCAGTACTTC	CASSQIAGKSYEQYF
TRBV28	-	14	-	TRBJ1-3	TGTGCCACGGGCCGGGGTTCGTTCAGAAACACCATATATTTT	CATGRGSFRNTIYF
TRBV7-6	-	14	-	TRBJ1-5	TGTGCCAGCAGCTTAGGGGCAAGCTATCAGCCCCAGCATTTT	CASSLGASYQPQHF
TRBV10-3	-	15	-	TRBJ1-3	TGTGCCATCAGTGAGTCGTCAGGCTCTGGAAACACCATATATTTT	CAISESSGSGNTIYF
TRBV5-5	once	15	-	TRBJ2-7	TGTGCCAGCAGCTTGGCGGCTGAACCCACCTACGAGCAGTACTTC	CASSLAAEPTYEQYF
TRBV19	-	14	-	TRBJ1-1	TGTGCCAGTAGTATAAATAAAGGAAACACTGAAGCTTTCTTT	CASSINKGNTEAFF
TRBV9	-	15	TRBD2	TRBJ2-1	TGTGCCAGCAGCACTAGCGGCGCCGCCTACAATGAGCAGTTCTTC	CASSTSGAAYNEQFF
TRBV2	-	15	TRBD1	TRBJ2-7	TGTGCCAGCAGTACTCCCGGGACAGGGGATGGCGAGCAGTACTTC	CASSTPGTGDGEQYF
TRBV11-2	-	16	TRBD2	TRBJ2-5	TGTGCCAGCAGCTTAGATCTGGGGGGGTACCAAGAGACCCAGTACTTC	CASSLDLGGYQETQYF
TRBV13	-	16	TRBD2	TRBJ2-1	TGTGCCAGCAGCTTAGGTCCAGCGGGAGCCGGGAATGAGCAGTTCTTC	CASSLGPAGAGNEQFF
TRBV6-5	-	15	TRBD2	TRBJ2-1	TGTGCCAGCACCGCCGGGACTAGCGGTTACAATGAGCAGTTCTTC	CASTAGTSGYNEQFF
TRBV5-8	-	13	TRBD1	TRBJ2-7	TGTGCCAGCAGACCACGACAGGGTTACGAGCAGTACTTC	CASRPRQGYEQYF